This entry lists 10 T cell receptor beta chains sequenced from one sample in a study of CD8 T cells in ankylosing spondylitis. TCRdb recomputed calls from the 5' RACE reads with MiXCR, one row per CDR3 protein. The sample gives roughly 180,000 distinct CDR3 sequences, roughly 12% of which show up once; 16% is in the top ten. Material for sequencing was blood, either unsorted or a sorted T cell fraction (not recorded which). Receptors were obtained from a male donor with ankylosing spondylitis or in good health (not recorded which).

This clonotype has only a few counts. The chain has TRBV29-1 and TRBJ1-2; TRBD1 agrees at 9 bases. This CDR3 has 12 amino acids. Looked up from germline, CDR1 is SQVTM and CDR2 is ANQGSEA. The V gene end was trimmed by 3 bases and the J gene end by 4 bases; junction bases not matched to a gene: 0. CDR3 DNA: TGCAGCGTTGAGGGACAGGGCTATGGCTACACCTTC. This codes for CSVEGQGYGYTF.

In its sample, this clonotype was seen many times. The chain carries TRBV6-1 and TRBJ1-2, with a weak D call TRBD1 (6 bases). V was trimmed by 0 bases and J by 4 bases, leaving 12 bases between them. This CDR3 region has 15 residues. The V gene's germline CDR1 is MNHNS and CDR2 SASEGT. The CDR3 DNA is TGTGCCAGCAGTGAAGCCCTGGACAGTTTCTATGGCTACACCTTC. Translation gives CASSEALDSFYGYTF.

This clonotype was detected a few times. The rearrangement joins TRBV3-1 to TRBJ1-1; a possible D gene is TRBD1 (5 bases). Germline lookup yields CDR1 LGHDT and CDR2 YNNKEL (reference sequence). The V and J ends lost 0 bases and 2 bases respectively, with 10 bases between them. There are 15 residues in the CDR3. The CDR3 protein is CASSQDGGFNTEAFF. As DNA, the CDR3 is TGTGCCAGCAGCCAAGACGGGGGGTTTAACACTGAAGCTTTCTTT. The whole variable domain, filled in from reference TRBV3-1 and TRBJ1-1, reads DTAVSQTPKYLVTQMGNDKSIKCEQNLGHDTMYWYKQDSKKFLKIMFSYNNKELIINETVPNRFSPKSPDKAHLNLHINSLELGDSAVYFCASSQDGGFNTEAFFGQGTRLTVV.

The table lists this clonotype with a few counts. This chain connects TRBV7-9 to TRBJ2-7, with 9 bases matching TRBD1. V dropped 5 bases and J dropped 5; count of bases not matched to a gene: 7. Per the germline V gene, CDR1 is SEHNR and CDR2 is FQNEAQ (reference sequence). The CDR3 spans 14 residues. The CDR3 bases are TGTGCCAGCAGCCCCACAGGGGGCTACCACGAGCAGTACTTC. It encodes CASSPTGGYHEQYF.

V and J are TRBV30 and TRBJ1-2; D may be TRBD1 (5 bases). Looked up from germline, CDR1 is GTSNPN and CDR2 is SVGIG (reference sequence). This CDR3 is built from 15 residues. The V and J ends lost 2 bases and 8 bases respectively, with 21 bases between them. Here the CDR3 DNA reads TGTGCCTGGAGTTGGGGTGGGGACCCCGCCGGCGGCTACACCTTC. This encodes CAWSWGGDPAGGYTF. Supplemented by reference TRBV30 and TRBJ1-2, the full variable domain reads SQTIHQWPATLVQPVGSPLSLECTVEGTSNPNLYWYRQAAGRGLQLLFYSVGIGQISSEVPQNLSASRPQDRQFILSSKKLLLSDSGFYLCAWSWGGDPAGGYTFGSGTRLTVV.

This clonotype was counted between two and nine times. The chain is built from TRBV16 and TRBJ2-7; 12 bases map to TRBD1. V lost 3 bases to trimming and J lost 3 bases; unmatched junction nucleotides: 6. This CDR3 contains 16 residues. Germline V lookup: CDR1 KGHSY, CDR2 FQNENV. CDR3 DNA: TGTGCCAGCAGCCACCAGGGACAGGGGGCGATCTACGAGCAGTACTTC. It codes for CASSHQGQGAIYEQYF.

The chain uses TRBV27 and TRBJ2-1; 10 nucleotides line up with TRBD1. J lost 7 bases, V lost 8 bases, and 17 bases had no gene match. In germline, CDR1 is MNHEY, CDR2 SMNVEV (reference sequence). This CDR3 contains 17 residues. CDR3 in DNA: TGTGCCAGCTGGGGGACAGGGGATCGGAGGGGAAAAAATGAGCAGTTCTTC. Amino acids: CASWGTGDRRGKNEQFF.

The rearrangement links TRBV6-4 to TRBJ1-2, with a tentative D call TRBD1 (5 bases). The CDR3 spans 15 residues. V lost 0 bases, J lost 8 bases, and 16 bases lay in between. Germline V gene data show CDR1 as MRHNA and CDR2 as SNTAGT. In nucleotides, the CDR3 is TGTGCCAGCAGTGACTCGATGAGGGACCTGATGGGCTACACCTTC. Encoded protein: CASSDSMRDLMGYTF.

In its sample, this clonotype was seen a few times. The CDR3 nucleotides are TGCGCCAGCAGCTTGAGGGGAGAGACGAACACTGAAGCTTTCTTT. It yields the protein CASSLRGETNTEAFF. This chain connects TRBV5-1 to TRBJ1-1; possible D gene TRBD1, 5 bases. Trimming removed 1 base at V and 1 base at J, with 11 bases between. This CDR3 spans 15 amino acids. Germline values: CDR1 SGHRS, CDR2 YFSETQ.

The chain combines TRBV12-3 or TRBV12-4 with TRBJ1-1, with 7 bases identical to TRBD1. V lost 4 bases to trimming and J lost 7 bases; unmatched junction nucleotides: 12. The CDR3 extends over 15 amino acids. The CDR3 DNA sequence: TGTGCCAGCAGTTCGATACACAGGGGTTGGGATGAAGCTTTCTTT. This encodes CASSSIHRGWDEAFF.